This TCR beta chain was sequenced in a study of shared clonotypes between healthy human individuals. The data were produced by immunoSEQ multiplex PCR, yet TCRdb's version contains in-frame clones alone and is incomplete. The sample includes under 1,100,000 clones, about 80% seen only once; the top ten take approximately 1.5%. Points from the study as a whole: Rarefaction showed sorted-subset sequencing was incomplete despite large depth.

This CDR3 is built from 15 residues. Germline CDR1 reads SGHTA; CDR2 reads FQGNSA. Trimming took 0 bases from V and 0 from J, leaving 8 bases between them. To note about this clone: Its antigen is as yet unknown.

This receptor was obtained from a man aged 18 to 35 in good health. Sequenced input: memory CD4+ T cells sorted from blood. Subset reported: CD45RA-negative fraction. V gene TRBV7-2 combines with J gene TRBJ1-1; TRBD1 is a possible D gene (5 bases). CDR3 sequence reads: CASSLAQALNTEAFF. The DNA of the CDR3 is TGTGCCAGCAGCTTAGCACAGGCTTTGAACACTGAAGCTTTCTTT.